Each of the 9 T cell receptor beta chains below was sequenced from the same sample in a study of shared clonotypes between healthy human individuals. Libraries were prepared by immunoSEQ multiplex PCR; TCRdb keeps only in-frame clonotypes and omits some of them. The sample contains under 1 million clones, almost 95% of which appear only once. The naive CD8 subset, CD45RO-negative cells positively selected for CCR7, excluded terminally differentiated effector memory CD45RA+ cells. Material for sequencing was naive CD8+ T cells sorted from blood. Receptor source: a man aged 25-40 years in good health.

CDR3 protein: CASSGVVRGSGNTIYF. The CDR3 DNA is TGTGCCAGCAGCGGAGTCGTTCGGGGCTCTGGAAACACCATATATTTT. The V call is TRBV7-6, the J call TRBJ1-3; D not certain. This CDR3 has 16 residues. V dropped 5 bases and J dropped 0 bases, with 14 bases sitting between them. Germline lookup yields CDR1 SGHVS and CDR2 FNYEAQ.

The V gene is TRBV27, the J gene TRBJ2-1, with TRBD2 matching over 7 bases. V was pared by 7 bases and J by 6 bases, with 9 bases of the junction left unmatched. Looked up from germline, CDR1 is MNHEY and CDR2 is SMNVEV (reference sequence). The CDR3 is made up of 14 amino acids. The CDR3 loop reads CASMEAGVTNEQFF. DNA of the CDR3: TGTGCCAGCATGGAGGCGGGAGTCACCAATGAGCAGTTCTTC.

This clone was counted between two and nine times. V usage is TRBV29-1 and J usage is TRBJ2-7; D may be TRBD1 or TRBD2 (6 bases each). Germline V gene data show CDR1 as SQVTM and CDR2 as ANQGSEA. The CDR3 is 15 residues long. Trimming cost V 0 bases and J 1 base, with 13 bases left between them. For the CDR3, the DNA is TGCAGCGTTGAAGATCCGGGGGCGCAGTCCTACGAGCAGTACTTC. Its protein product is CSVEDPGAQSYEQYF.

This clone was detected only once. J is TRBJ2-7 and V is TRBV13; D possibly corresponds to TRBD2 (5 bases). Germline V gives CDR1 PRHDT, CDR2 FYEKMQ (reference sequence). This CDR3 contains 14 residues. V lost 8 bases and J 2 bases, leaving 16 bases between the germline ends. This CDR3 is CASRIAGSTYEQYF. In DNA, the CDR3 is TGTGCCAGCCGGATCGCGGGTAGCACCTACGAGCAGTACTTC.

V gene TRBV5-4 combines with J gene TRBJ2-2, with a possible D match to TRBD1 (5 bases). Trimming shortened V by 0 bases and J by 6 bases, and 12 bases separated the two germline ends. CDR1 SGHNT and CDR2 YYREEE come from the germline V gene (reference sequence). This CDR3 comprises 15 residues. The CDR3 spells CASSLVQGEAGELFF. As DNA, the CDR3 is TGTGCCAGCAGCTTGGTCCAGGGTGAGGCCGGGGAGCTGTTTTTT.

This rearrangement joins TRBV27 to TRBJ2-2; TRBD2 might be the D (5 bases). The CDR3 loop spans 15 amino acids. Trimming left V 7 bases short and J 4 bases short, with 16 bases between. The germline gives CDR1 MNHEY, CDR2 SMNVEV (reference sequence). Here the CDR3 DNA reads TGTGCCAGCACCCCGATCGGGATTTCCACCGGGGAGCTGTTTTTT. Encoded protein: CASTPIGISTGELFF.

This chain uses TRBV5-1 with TRBJ2-5, with 12 bases aligning to TRBD2. Germline values: CDR1 SGHRS, CDR2 YFSETQ. Trimming at V came to 4 bases and at J to 7 bases, leaving 20 bases not matched to a gene. This CDR3 has 19 amino acids. The CDR3 sequence: CASSPVPGLAGLLPGTQYF. In DNA, the CDR3 is TGCGCCAGCAGCCCGGTCCCGGGACTAGCGGGCTTACTTCCAGGGACCCAGTACTTC.

The rearrangement links TRBV7-9 to TRBJ2-1; 10 nucleotides align to TRBD2. Trimming at V came to 5 bases and at J to 10 bases, leaving 11 bases not matched to a gene. CDR1 and CDR2 (germline): SEHNR, FQNEAQ (reference sequence). This CDR3 region has 15 residues. In DNA, the CDR3 is TGTGCCAGCAGCCTATCGGGTAGCGGGGGGAGGGAGCAGTTCTTC. This translates into CASSLSGSGGREQFF. Looking up the rest from reference TRBV7-9 and TRBJ2-1 gives the full variable domain: DTGVSQNPRHKITKRGQNVTFRCDPISEHNRLYWYRQTLGQGPEFLTYFQNEAQLEKSRLLSDRFSAERPKGSFSTLEIQRTEQGDSAMYLCASSLSGSGGREQFFGPGTRLTVL.

This rearrangement joins TRBV9 to TRBJ2-1, with D possibly called TRBD1 or TRBD2 (5 bases each). The V gene's germline CDR1 is SGDLS and CDR2 YYNGEE. The CDR3 is 18 residues long. Trimming stripped 1 base from V and 2 bases from J, with 19 bases between. In DNA form, the CDR3 reads TGTGCCAGCAGCGTATTGGGGACCCGGCCCACACCCTACAATGAGCAGTTCTTC. Amino acid sequence: CASSVLGTRPTPYNEQFF.